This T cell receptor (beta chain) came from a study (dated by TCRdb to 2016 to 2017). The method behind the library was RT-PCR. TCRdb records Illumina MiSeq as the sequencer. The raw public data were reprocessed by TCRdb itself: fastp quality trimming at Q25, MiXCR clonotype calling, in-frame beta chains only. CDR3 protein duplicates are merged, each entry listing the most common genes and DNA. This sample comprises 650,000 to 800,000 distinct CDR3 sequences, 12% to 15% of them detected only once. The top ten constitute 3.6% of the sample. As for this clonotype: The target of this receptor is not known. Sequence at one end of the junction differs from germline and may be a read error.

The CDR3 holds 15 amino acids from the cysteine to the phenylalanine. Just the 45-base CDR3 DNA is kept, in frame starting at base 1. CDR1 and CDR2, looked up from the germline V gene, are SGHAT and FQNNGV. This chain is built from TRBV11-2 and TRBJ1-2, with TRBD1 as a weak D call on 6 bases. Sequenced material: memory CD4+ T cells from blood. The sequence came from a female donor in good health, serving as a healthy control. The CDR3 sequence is CASSPQGLVNYGCTF. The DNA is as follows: TGTGCCAGCAGCCCACAGGGATTAGTCAACTATGGCTGCACCTTC.